A selection of T cell receptor beta chains follows, all from one sample in a study of T-cell reconstitution after alpha-beta-depleted transplantation in children. TCRdb re-derived calls from the PCR reads in MiXCR, one entry per CDR3 protein. This sample has some 240,000 distinct CDR3 sequences; over 9.5% occur once, and the top ten carry approximately 5.4%. The starting material was PBMCs from the stem cell graft donor, obtained from the stem cell graft. The receptors here all came from a human donor who donated a stem cell graft to a child with SCID. CDR3s leave out the opening cysteine and the closing phenylalanine or tryptophan.

j_gene,v_gene,CDR3aa
TRBJ1-1,TRBV19,ASSIRKAPRLNTEAF
TRBJ2-5,TRBV7-6,ASSSTGRETQY
TRBJ2-2,TRBV12-3/TRBV12-4,ASSPQGMTGELF
TRBJ2-3,TRBV5-1,ASRGASTDTQY
TRBJ1-2,TRBV20-1,SAREGRTAEGYT
TRBJ1-2,TRBV5-1,ASSLEQGGGYT
TRBJ1-1,TRBV5-5,ASSFNPRVNTEAF
TRBJ2-7,TRBV5-6,ASSLLTSGYEQY
TRBJ2-7,TRBV19,ASRRTGGSYEQY
TRBJ2-7,TRBV5-1,ASSPYGTLGEEQY
TRBJ1-2,TRBV5-1,ASSLETGANYGYT
TRBJ1-6,TRBV5-1,ASAQDLEYSPLH
TRBJ1-5,TRBV7-2,ASSLRGASNQPQH
TRBJ1-1,TRBV7-2,ASSLDRENTEAF